The 9 T cell receptor beta chains below were found in one sample sequenced in a study of shared clonotypes between healthy human individuals. The data were produced by immunoSEQ multiplex PCR, yet TCRdb's version contains in-frame clones alone and is incomplete. The sample shows just over 2,000,000 clones, about 95% of them seen only once. The sample taken for sequencing was naive CD4+ T cells sorted from blood. Subset denoted: CD45RA+ positively selected. The receptors were sampled from a man aged 18-30 years in good health.

The chain employs TRBV10-1 and TRBJ2-2, with D tentatively TRBD1 (6 bases). The CDR3 spans 16 residues. V was trimmed by 6 bases and J by 1 base, leaving 15 bases between them. CDR1 WNHNN and CDR2 SYGVQD come from the germline V gene (reference sequence). CDR3 sequence (DNA): TGCGCCAGCAGCCCGAAGGGGGTGAGGAACACCGGGGAGCTGTTTTTT. Residues: CASSPKGVRNTGELFF.

A note on this clone: Other DNA sequences from this sample encode an identical CDR3 as well. This chain uses TRBV28 with TRBJ2-6; D is uncertain. Trimming stripped 8 bases from V and 0 bases from J, with 5 bases between. The CDR3 sequence is 13 residues long. Germline loops: CDR1 MDHEN, CDR2 SYDVKM. Here the CDR3 DNA reads TGTGCCAGCCGGTTCTCTGGGGCCAACGTCCTGACTTTC. It translates to CASRFSGANVLTF.

The chain combines TRBV11-2 with TRBJ2-3, with unresolved D. This CDR3 is 15 amino acids long. Germline V gene data show CDR1 as SGHAT and CDR2 as FQNNGV. V gave up 1 base and J gave up 4 bases, with 12 bases separating them. The CDR3 sequence is CASSLGLGVPDTQYF. CDR3 sequence (DNA): TGTGCCAGCAGCTTAGGGCTAGGAGTCCCAGATACGCAGTATTTT.

The gene calls are TRBV11-2 and TRBJ2-1; no clear D. Trimming took 1 base from V and 5 from J, leaving 12 bases between them. Germline V CDR1 and CDR2: SGHAT, FQNNGV. The CDR3 is made up of 15 amino acids. The DNA for the CDR3 is TGTGCCAGCAGCTTAGCATGGCAGCCTCACAATGAGCAGTTCTTC. It encodes CASSLAWQPHNEQFF.

As concerns this clone: The germline gene is not matched at one end of the junction; a read error may be the cause. The rearrangement links TRBV10-3 to TRBJ2-7, with D possibly being TRBD1 (5 bases). CDR3 length: 11 amino acids. The germline V gene has CDR1 ENHRY and CDR2 SYGVKD. Here the CDR3 reads CAISEGAGYDF. In DNA form, the CDR3 reads TGTGCCATCAGTGAGGGGGCAGGCTACGACTTC.

This clone was seen a few times. CDR3 in amino acids: CASSPGDYGYTF. The CDR3 DNA sequence: TGTGCCAGCAGTCCGGGGGACTATGGCTACACCTTC. The rearrangement links TRBV25-1 to TRBJ1-2, with D possibly matching TRBD1 (5 bases). The CDR3 runs to 12 residues. The V end was cut by 5 bases, the J end by 3 bases, with 7 bases between. The germline CDR1 and CDR2 sequences are MGHDK and SYGVNS.

V usage is TRBV30 and J usage is TRBJ1-3; maybe TRBD1 (6 bases). Germline-derived CDR1 and CDR2 are GTSNPN and SVGIG (reference sequence). This CDR3 has 17 amino acids. V lost 0 bases and J lost 0, with 15 bases in between. The CDR3 is CAWSVRQGNYSGNTIYF. DNA for the CDR3: TGTGCCTGGAGTGTACGTCAGGGGAATTACTCTGGAAACACCATATATTTT.

The chain recombines TRBV6-6 with TRBJ2-7; 11 positions match TRBD1. This CDR3 contains 16 residues. Germline-derived CDR1 and CDR2 are MNHNY and SVGAGI (reference sequence). After removal of 4 bases from V and 2 bases from J, the junction contained 7 bases not matched to a gene. CDR3 residues: CASSSQGQGAPYEQYF. As DNA, the CDR3 is TGTGCCAGCAGTTCCCAAGGACAGGGGGCACCCTACGAGCAGTACTTC.

CDR3 coding DNA: TGTGCCAGTAGTCCCGAAACACCTGGCAATCAGCCCCAGCATTTT. It yields the protein CASSPETPGNQPQHF. The genes are TRBV19 and TRBJ1-5; unclear D gene. CDR1 and CDR2 from the germline V gene are LNHDA and SQIVND (reference sequence). V shed 5 bases and J shed 2 bases, with 13 bases lying between them. This CDR3 has 15 residues.